This TCR beta chain was sequenced in a study of control samples from healthy donors and cancer patients. V was shortened by 2 bases and J by 2 bases, with 4 bases between the two germline ends. Germline CDR1 MNHEY, CDR2 SVGAGI. This CDR3 comprises 14 residues. Clones were sequenced by immunoSEQ multiplex PCR, and TCRdb holds only the in-frame ones, with some missing. The profile shows under 200,000 clones, about nine tenths of them singletons. This sequence joins TRBV6-5 and TRBJ2-6; D unresolved. Sequencing input: blood. This clonotype originated in a woman in her thirties in good health. The CDR3 DNA sequence: TGTGCCAGCAGTTACGGCACTGGGGCCAACGTCCTGACTTTC. This gives the protein CASSYGTGANVLTF.